This TCR beta chain appears in the sequencing data of a study of beta chain features in type 1 diabetes (dated by TCRdb to the late 2010s). For the wider study: No differences in mean age, gender distribution, total cell number or subset yield were found between patients and healthy donors. Regulatory and stem cell-like memory subsets were obtained from only 8 patients and roughly 8 healthy donors, while naive and central memory subsets were obtained from all 30 or so donors. A total of about 99,000,000 sorted cells were examined across all samples, and RNA yield correlated strongly with the number of cells per subset. In the study, TCRB repertoires of sorted circulating CD4+ T cell subsets from recently diagnosed type 1 diabetes patients were compared with those of matched healthy donors.

The CDR3 contains 12 residues, cysteine and phenylalanine counted. Kept here is only the CDR3 DNA, which spans 36 bases and is read in frame from base 1. V and J are truncated by 0 bases and 0 bases respectively, leaving an intervening sequence of 2 bases. Per the germline V gene, SQVTM is the CDR1 and ANQGSEA is the CDR2. As for this clone: Its antigen remains undetermined. Base qualities were left out, and no much larger clone turns up one base away.

All of the isolated RNA was reverse transcribed with the High Capacity cDNA Reverse Transcription Kit, so expressed TCRB transcripts were sequenced. Deep immunoSEQ sequencing was performed on naive, central memory and regulatory T cell samples, with an average of roughly 3.3 million total reads per sample. After sorted cells were lysed in RLT buffer, RNA was extracted with DNase-treated RNeasy Micro or Mini kits, with the choice depending on cell number. Each cell subset was processed separately to prevent cross-contamination, with patient and healthy donor samples processed together. TCRB sequences were amplified from cDNA with the immunoSEQ multiplex PCR, producing 87-bp fragments spanning the CDR3 region. Amplicons were sequenced on the Illumina HiSeq platform. The authors' analysis ran thus. PCR bias was corrected computationally using synthetic template baselines, and reads within Hamming distance 2 were collapsed, with unmergeable singletons discarded. By aligning reads against IMGT, V, D and J genes, CDR3 length, and insertions or deletions at six rearrangement sites were assigned. Within each subset, clonotype counts were normalized to sorted cell number, and only after that were true diversity and Gini coefficients computed with the tcR R package. Repertoire sharing was quantified using the overlap coefficient calculated on TCRB nucleotide sequences. In TCRdb, the immuneACCESS table is reduced to in-frame sequences with V and J assigned. These tables do not hold every clone; where another copy was compared, an unresolved V gene accounts for under half, and the others remain unexplained. D and trimming come from the DNA, and the V and J calls and clone size come from that table. This sample lists nearly 350,000 clones; approximately 8% were detected once. The ten largest clones represent approximately 0.47% of the sample.

Each donor gave one peripheral blood draw, around 0.12 L on average, collected into heparinised tubes. A BD FACSAria II was used to sort naive, central memory, regulatory and stem cell-like memory CD4+ T cells with a panel that included CD45RO, CCR7, CD25, CD127, CD95 and CD27. A purity above 98% was achieved for all sorted populations. PBMCs were isolated right away by Lymphoprep density gradient centrifugation and were stained directly, without culture. To minimize batch effects, samples were stained and sorted in pairs, one healthy donor with one patient per experiment. Study-level results and caveats: PCR might favor shorter templates, but patient and control samples were amplified and corrected together, so any skew would affect both groups equally. Patients with type 1 diabetes made fewer insertions and deleted more nucleotides at VDJ recombination sites, implying thymic rearrangement abnormalities. Naive, central memory and regulatory TCRB repertoires appeared more similar among patients than among healthy donors. In all four CD4+ subsets, TCRB CDR3 length was moderately but significantly shorter in type 1 diabetes patients. HLA sub-analyses involved small numbers of individuals, so any influence of HLA type on TCRB rearrangement remained unresolved. Because cDNA was sequenced instead of genomic DNA, highly expressing activated cells could be over-represented, though the groups showed no difference in activation or CD3 levels.

Sequencing used central memory CD4+ T cells from blood. The chain is made from TRBV29-1 and TRBJ2-5, with the identity of the D gene unclear. The clonotype was recovered from a young woman in good health. CDR3 sequence: CSVEDYQETQYF. The DNA reads TGCAGCGTTGAAGACTACCAAGAGACCCAGTACTTC. Supplemented by the reference TRBV29-1 and TRBJ2-5 proteins around the CDR3, the complete variable domain is SAVISQKPSRDICQRGTSLTIQCQVDSQVTMMFWYRQQPGQSLTLIATANQGSEATYESGFVIDKFPISRPNLTFSTLTVSNMSPEDSSIYLCSVEDYQETQYFGPGTRLLVL.